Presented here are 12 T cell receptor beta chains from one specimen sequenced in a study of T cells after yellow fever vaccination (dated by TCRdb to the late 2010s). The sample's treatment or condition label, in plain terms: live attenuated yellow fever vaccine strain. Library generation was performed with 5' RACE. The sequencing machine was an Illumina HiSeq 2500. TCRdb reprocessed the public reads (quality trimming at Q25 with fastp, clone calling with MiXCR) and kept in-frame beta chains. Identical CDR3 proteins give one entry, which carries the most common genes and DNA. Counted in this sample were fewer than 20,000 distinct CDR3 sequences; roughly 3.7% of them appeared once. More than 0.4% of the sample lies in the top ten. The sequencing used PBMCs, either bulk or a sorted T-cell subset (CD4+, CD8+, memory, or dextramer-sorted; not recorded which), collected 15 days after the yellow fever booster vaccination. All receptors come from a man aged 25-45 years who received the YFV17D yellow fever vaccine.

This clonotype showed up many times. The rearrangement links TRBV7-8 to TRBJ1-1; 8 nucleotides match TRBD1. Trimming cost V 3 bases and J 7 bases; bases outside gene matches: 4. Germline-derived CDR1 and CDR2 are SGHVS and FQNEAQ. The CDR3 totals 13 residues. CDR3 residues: CASSFDRGNEAFF. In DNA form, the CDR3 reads TGTGCCAGCAGCTTCGACAGGGGAAATGAAGCTTTCTTT.

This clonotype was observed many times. The CDR3: CASSVGRAGGQETQYF. The CDR3 nucleotides are TGTGCCAGCAGCGTCGGACGGGCGGGAGGGCAAGAGACCCAGTACTTC. This chain uses TRBV9 with TRBJ2-5, with 9 bases aligning to TRBD2. The J segment lost 2 bases and the V segment lost 2 bases, leaving 7 bases of the junction unmatched. This CDR3 region has 16 residues. CDR1 SGDLS and CDR2 YYNGEE come from the germline V gene.

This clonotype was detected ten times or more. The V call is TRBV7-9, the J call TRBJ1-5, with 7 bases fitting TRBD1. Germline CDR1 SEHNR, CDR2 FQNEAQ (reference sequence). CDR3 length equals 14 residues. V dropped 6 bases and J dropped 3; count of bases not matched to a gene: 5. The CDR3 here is CASSYTGANQPQHF. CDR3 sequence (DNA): TGTGCCAGCAGTTACACAGGGGCCAATCAGCCCCAGCATTTT.

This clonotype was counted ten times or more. The CDR3 nucleotides are TGTGCCAGCTCACCCCTCCCTAGCGGAGATTACGAGCAGTACTTC. Amino acids: CASSPLPSGDYEQYF. The rearrangement uses TRBV18 and TRBJ2-7, with 7 bases matching TRBD2. In germline, CDR1 is KGHSH, CDR2 LQKENI. The junction had 9 bases not matched to a gene; V was cut back by 3 bases and J by 4 bases. The CDR3 loop spans 15 amino acids.

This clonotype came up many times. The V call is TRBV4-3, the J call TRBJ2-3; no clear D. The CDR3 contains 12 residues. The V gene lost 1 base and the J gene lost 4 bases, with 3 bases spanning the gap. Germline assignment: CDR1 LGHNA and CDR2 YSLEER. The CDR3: CASSQASDTQYF. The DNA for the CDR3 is TGCGCCAGCAGCCAAGCGTCAGATACGCAGTATTTT.

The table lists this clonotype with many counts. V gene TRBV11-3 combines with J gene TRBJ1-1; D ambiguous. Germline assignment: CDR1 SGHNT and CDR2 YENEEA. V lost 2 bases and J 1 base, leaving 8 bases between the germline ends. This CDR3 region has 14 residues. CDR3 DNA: TGTGCCAGCAGCTTATCAGGAGCGAACACTGAAGCTTTCTTT. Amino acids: CASSLSGANTEAFF.

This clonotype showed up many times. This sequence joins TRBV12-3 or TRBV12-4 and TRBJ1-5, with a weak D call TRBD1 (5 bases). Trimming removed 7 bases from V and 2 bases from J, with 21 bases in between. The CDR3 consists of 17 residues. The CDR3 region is CASTVTGAGDGNQPQHF. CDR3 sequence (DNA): TGTGCCAGCACAGTCACTGGCGCCGGGGACGGCAATCAGCCCCAGCATTTT.

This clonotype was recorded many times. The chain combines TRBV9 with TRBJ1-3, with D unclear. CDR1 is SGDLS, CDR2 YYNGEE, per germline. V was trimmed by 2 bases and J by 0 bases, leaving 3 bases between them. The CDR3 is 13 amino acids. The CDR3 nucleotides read TGTGCCAGCAGCGTTCGCTCTGGAAACACCATATATTTT. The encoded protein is CASSVRSGNTIYF.

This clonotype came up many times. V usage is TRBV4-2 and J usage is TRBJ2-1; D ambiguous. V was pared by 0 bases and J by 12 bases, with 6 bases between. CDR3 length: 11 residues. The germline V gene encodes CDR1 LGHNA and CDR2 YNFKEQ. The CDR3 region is CASSQDGRQFF. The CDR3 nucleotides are TGTGCCAGCAGCCAAGACGGCCGGCAGTTCTTC.

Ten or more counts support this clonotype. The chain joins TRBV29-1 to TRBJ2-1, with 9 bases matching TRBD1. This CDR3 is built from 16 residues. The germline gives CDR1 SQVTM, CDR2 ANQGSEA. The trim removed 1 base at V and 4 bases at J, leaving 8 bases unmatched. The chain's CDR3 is CSVEVVGDRVYNEQFF. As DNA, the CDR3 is TGCAGCGTTGAAGTTGTGGGGGACAGGGTATACAATGAGCAGTTCTTC.

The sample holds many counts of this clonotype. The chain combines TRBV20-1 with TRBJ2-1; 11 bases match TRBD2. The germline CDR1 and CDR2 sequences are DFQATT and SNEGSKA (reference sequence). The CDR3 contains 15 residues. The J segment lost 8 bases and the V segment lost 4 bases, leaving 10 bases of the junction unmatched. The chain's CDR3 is CSAKPGLADRDEQFF. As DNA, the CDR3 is TGCAGTGCTAAACCGGGACTAGCGGACCGAGATGAGCAGTTCTTC.

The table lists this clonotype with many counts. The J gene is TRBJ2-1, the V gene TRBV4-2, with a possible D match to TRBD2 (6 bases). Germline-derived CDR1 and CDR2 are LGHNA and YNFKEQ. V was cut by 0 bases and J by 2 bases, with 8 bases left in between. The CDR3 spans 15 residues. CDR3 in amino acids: CASSQDPGAYNEQFF. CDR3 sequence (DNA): TGTGCCAGCAGCCAAGATCCGGGAGCCTACAATGAGCAGTTCTTC.